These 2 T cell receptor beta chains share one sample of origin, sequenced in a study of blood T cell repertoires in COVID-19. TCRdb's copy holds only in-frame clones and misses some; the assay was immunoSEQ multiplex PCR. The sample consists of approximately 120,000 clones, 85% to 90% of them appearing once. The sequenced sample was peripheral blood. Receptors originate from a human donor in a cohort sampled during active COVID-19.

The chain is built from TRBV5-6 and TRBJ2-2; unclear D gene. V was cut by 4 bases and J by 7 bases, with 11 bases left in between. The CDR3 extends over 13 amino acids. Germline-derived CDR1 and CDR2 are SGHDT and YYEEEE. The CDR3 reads CASSRENYGELFF. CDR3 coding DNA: TGTGCCAGCAGCCGAGAGAATTACGGGGAGCTGTTTTTT.

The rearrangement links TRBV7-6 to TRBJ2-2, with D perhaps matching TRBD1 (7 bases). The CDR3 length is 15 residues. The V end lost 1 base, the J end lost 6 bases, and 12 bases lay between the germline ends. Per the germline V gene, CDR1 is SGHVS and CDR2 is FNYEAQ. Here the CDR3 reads CASSLVSRGAGELFF. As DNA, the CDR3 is TGTGCCAGCAGCTTAGTGTCCAGGGGGGCCGGGGAGCTGTTTTTT.